The 18 T cell receptor beta chains listed next were all sequenced from one sample in a study of shared clonotypes between healthy human individuals. Repertoires were generated with immunoSEQ multiplex PCR, while TCRdb's copy carries only in-frame clones and drops some. This table holds roughly 2.2 million clones, just under 95% found once. Sequences were obtained from naive CD4+ T cells from PBMCs. Subset defined: CD45RA+ positively selected. All receptors come from a man aged 18 to 30 in good health. Some clones in this sample may be carry-over from other donors' samples.

The chain uses TRBV5-4 and TRBJ2-7; 14 nucleotides match TRBD2. Trimming took 0 bases from V and 11 from J; bases not matched to a gene: 7. Germline-derived CDR1 and CDR2 are SGHNT and YYREEE (reference sequence). The CDR3 consists of 15 residues. The CDR3: CASSLGGLAGAEEYF. In DNA, the CDR3 is TGTGCCAGCAGCTTGGGGGGACTAGCGGGAGCAGAGGAGTACTTC.

The chain carries TRBV4-3 and TRBJ1-4, with D uncertain. The CDR3 is made up of 13 amino acids. Germline CDR1 is LGHNA and CDR2 is YSLEER. V was clipped by 1 base and J by 8 bases, with 8 bases between them. In nucleotides, the CDR3 is TGCGCCAGCAGCCAAGTAAATGGGGAAAAACTGTTTTTT. It codes for CASSQVNGEKLFF.

The chain is built from TRBV28 and TRBJ1-4, with D unclear. Between the trimmed V and J ends, which lost 4 bases and 13 bases, there was a span of 7 bases. This CDR3 has 10 amino acids. CDR1 and CDR2 (germline): MDHEN, SYDVKM. The CDR3 DNA sequence: TGTGCCAGCAGTTCCGGTGGACTGTTTTTT. Amino acids: CASSSGGLFF. Filled out from reference TRBV28 and TRBJ1-4, the complete variable domain reads DVKVTQSSRYLVKRTGEKVFLECVQDMDHENMFWYRQDPGLGLRLIYFSYDVKMKEKGDIPEGYSVSREKKERFSLILESASTNQTSMYLCASSSGGLFFGSGTQLSVL.

The chain couples TRBV11-2 to TRBJ2-7; TRBD2 is a possible D gene (6 bases). This CDR3 has 13 amino acids. Germline loops: CDR1 SGHAT, CDR2 FQNNGV. This chain's CDR3 is CPNRGGRSHEQYF. Here the CDR3 DNA reads TGTCCAAATCGGGGTGGGAGGAGCCACGAGCAGTACTTC.

The chain has TRBV28 and TRBJ2-7; D is unresolved. V dropped 5 bases and J dropped 2 bases, with 16 bases sitting between them. The germline gives CDR1 MDHEN, CDR2 SYDVKM. The length of the CDR3 is 15 residues. The CDR3 loop is CASSPTMLETYEQYF. The CDR3 DNA is TGTGCCAGCAGTCCCACCATGCTCGAGACCTACGAGCAGTACTTC.

The chain is built from TRBV11-2 and TRBJ2-2; 7 bases match TRBD1. The CDR3 has 17 amino acids. Germline V gene sequence: CDR1 SGHAT, CDR2 FQNNGV. V shed 4 bases, J shed 1 base, and the junction held 9 bases outside the gene matches. Here the CDR3 DNA reads TGTGCCAGCAGCTCGACACCGGGACAGAGGAACACCGGGGAGCTGTTTTTT. Protein sequence: CASSSTPGQRNTGELFF.

With respect to this clone: The same CDR3 is also encoded by other DNA sequences in this sample. The V and J genes are TRBV7-9 and TRBJ1-3; D unresolved. The CDR3 totals 15 residues. Germline V gene sequence: CDR1 SEHNR, CDR2 FQNEAQ (reference sequence). V dropped 1 base and J dropped 0 bases, with 7 bases sitting between them. The CDR3, as DNA: TGTGCCAGCAGCTTAGTGGGGAGCTCTGGAAACACCATATATTTT. Translating gives CASSLVGSSGNTIYF.

The chain uses TRBV4-1 and TRBJ2-3; TRBD1 matches at 11 bases. Germline CDR1 reads MGHRA; CDR2 reads YSYEKL. V shed 4 bases and J 2 bases; nucleotides not matched to a gene: 5. The CDR3 is 16 amino acids. The CDR3 loop is CASSPTDRGLTDTQYF. CDR3 in DNA: TGCGCCAGCAGCCCCACGGACAGGGGGCTCACAGATACGCAGTATTTT.

This clone was found once. The CDR3: CASSYGTSSSGEPQYF. Here the CDR3 DNA reads TGTGCCAGCAGCTATGGGACTAGCAGCTCCGGGGAGCCCCAGTACTTC. The genes are TRBV7-3 and TRBJ2-5; 9 bases are shared with TRBD2. The V gene end was trimmed by 4 bases and the J gene end by 9 bases; junction bases not matched to a gene: 15. CDR1 SGHTA and CDR2 FQGTGA come from the germline V gene. This CDR3 spans 16 amino acids.

This chain links TRBV6-5 with TRBJ1-2; TRBD1 is a possible D gene (6 bases). The CDR3 consists of 15 residues. The V and J ends lost 2 bases and 0 bases respectively, with 10 bases between them. In germline, CDR1 is MNHEY, CDR2 SVGAGI. CDR3 protein: CASSYTGTTNYGYTF. DNA of the CDR3: TGTGCCAGCAGTTACACAGGGACGACTAACTATGGCTACACCTTC.

V is TRBV28 and J is TRBJ1-1; D may be TRBD1 (6 bases). From germline, CDR1 is MDHEN and CDR2 SYDVKM. The CDR3 contains 13 residues. V lost 7 bases to trimming and J lost 2 bases, with 11 bases between them. This CDR3 reads CASTRQVNTEAFF. The CDR3 bases are TGTGCCAGCACAAGACAGGTTAACACTGAAGCTTTCTTT.

The rearrangement joins TRBV27 to TRBJ2-3, with D possibly matching TRBD2 (6 bases). Germline V gene data show CDR1 as MNHEY and CDR2 as SMNVEV (reference sequence). The CDR3 is 18 amino acids. V was clipped by 6 bases and J by 2 bases, with 24 bases between them. The CDR3 spells CASRGLTRRGQTTDTQYF. CDR3 bases: TGTGCCAGCAGGGGGTTAACTAGGAGGGGCCAAACCACAGATACGCAGTATTTT.

This clone was seen a few times. The V gene is TRBV10-2, the J gene TRBJ1-1, with 8 bases identical to TRBD1. CDR1 is WSHSY and CDR2 is SAAADI in the germline V gene. The CDR3 is 13 residues long. V shed 7 bases and J 4 bases; nucleotides not matched to a gene: 5. The DNA of the CDR3 is TGCGCCAGCAAGGACAGGGAGGTCACTGAAGCTTTCTTT. This encodes CASKDREVTEAFF.

The chain couples TRBV7-9 to TRBJ1-1; D gene uncertain. The germline V and J ends were trimmed by 5 bases and 2 bases, with 6 bases remaining between them. The CDR3 sequence is 12 residues long. The V gene's germline CDR1 is SEHNR and CDR2 FQNEAQ (reference sequence). CDR3 protein: CASSDLNTEAFF. CDR3 bases: TGTGCCAGCAGCGATCTCAACACTGAAGCTTTCTTT.

The rearrangement links TRBV7-3 to TRBJ2-7; D is unresolved. This CDR3 spans 14 amino acids. Germline values: CDR1 SGHTA, CDR2 FQGTGA. V dropped 5 bases and J dropped 0 bases, with 11 bases sitting between them. The CDR3 bases are TGTGCCAGCAGCCAACGGCCGGGCTCCTACGAGCAGTACTTC. This sequence encodes CASSQRPGSYEQYF. The full variable domain, in which reference TRBV7-3 and TRBJ2-7 provide the parts outside the CDR3, is GAGVSQTPSNKVTEKGKYVELRCDPISGHTALYWYRQSLGQGPEFLIYFQGTGAADDSGLPNDRFFAVRPEGSVSTLKIQRTERGDSAVYLCASSQRPGSYEQYFGPGTRLTVT.

V usage is TRBV29-1 and J usage is TRBJ2-3; TRBD1 might be the D (5 bases). The V gene's germline CDR1 is SQVTM and CDR2 ANQGSEA. V was trimmed by 4 bases and J by 4 bases, leaving 18 bases between them. CDR3 size: 15 residues. Here the CDR3 DNA reads TGCAGCGTTGGTTGGGGCCCCACCAACGCAGATACGCAGTATTTT. Its protein is CSVGWGPTNADTQYF.

CDR3: CASSITGIYNEQFF. CDR3 nucleotide sequence: TGTGCCAGTAGTATCACCGGGATCTACAATGAGCAGTTCTTC. V is TRBV19 and J is TRBJ2-1; D possibly corresponds to TRBD2 (5 bases). Germline V gives CDR1 LNHDA, CDR2 SQIVND (reference sequence). V lost 3 bases to trimming and J lost 3 bases, with 9 bases between them. The CDR3 has 14 residues.

This sequence joins TRBV29-1 and TRBJ2-7; D gene unclear. V lost 4 bases, J lost 5 bases, and 18 bases lay in between. CDR1 is SQVTM, CDR2 ANQGSEA, per germline. The CDR3 length is 14 residues. The CDR3 DNA is TGCAGCGTTGGGAATAACCTCCTTTTGGACGAGCAGTACTTC. Protein: CSVGNNLLLDEQYF.